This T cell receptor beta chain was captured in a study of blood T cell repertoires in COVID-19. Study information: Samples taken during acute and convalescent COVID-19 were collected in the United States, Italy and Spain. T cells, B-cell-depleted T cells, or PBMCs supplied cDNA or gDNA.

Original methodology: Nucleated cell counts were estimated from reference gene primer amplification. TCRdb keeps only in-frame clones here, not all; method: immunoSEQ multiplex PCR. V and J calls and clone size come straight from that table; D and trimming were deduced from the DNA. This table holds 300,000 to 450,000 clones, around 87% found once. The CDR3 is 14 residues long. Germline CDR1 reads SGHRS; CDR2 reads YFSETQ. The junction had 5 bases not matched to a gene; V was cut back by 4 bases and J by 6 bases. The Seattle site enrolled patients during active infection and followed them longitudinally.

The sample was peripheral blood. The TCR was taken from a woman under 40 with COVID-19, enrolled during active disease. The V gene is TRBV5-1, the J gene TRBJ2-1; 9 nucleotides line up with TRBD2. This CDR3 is CASSGGTSFNEQFF. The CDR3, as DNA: TGCGCCAGCAGCGGCGGGACTAGCTTCAATGAGCAGTTCTTC.